This TCR beta chain was captured in a study of shared clonotypes between healthy human individuals (TCRdb year 2020). Regarding the complete study: The cohort comprised two women and a few men aged 18 to 49 years. The study deeply sequenced blood TCR repertoires of five healthy adults to estimate repertoire size and the extent of clonotype sharing between individuals. Different laboratories and diverse techniques were used to prepare libraries and sequence TCR repertoires, to increase sequencing depth and limit assay-specific biases. Per donor, three plates each were used for CD4 naive and CD4 memory, two for CD8 naive, and one for CD8 memory. Between about 0.9 and 10 billion PBMCs per donor were obtained by leukapheresis.

The full study reports these points: Sampling was limited to blood, and TCR repertoires in tissue likely differ from TCR repertoires in blood. Naive subsets generally had larger estimated clonotype richness than memory subsets did. Sharing across four donors was observed for about 5% of naive CD4, around 3.5% of naive CD8, 2% to 2.5% of memory CD4, and about 0.38% of memory CD8 clonotypes. Incomplete sequencing was indicated by rarefaction of sorted-subset datasets, despite the large sequencing depth. Based on pairwise subsampling, the degree of clonotype sharing among donors was expected to be affected by sequencing depth. Because the study included a small number of donors, the genetic and exposure-history diversity represented was limited. Higher generation probabilities were observed for clonotypes shared by all four sorted-subset donors than for non-shared clonotypes.

TCR CDR3 regions were amplified from genomic DNA by multiplex PCR using the deep immunoSEQ assay. Extracted genomic DNA from each cell subset was distributed evenly across all wells of several immunoSEQ 96-well plates, and each plate was treated as a replicate. For sorted subsets, approximately 190 ng genomic DNA, equal to 30,000 or so T cell genomes, was loaded into each replicate PCR. Purified libraries were quantified with a Qubit 3.0 fluorometer, sized on a Bioanalyzer 2100, and re-quantified with the KAPA Library Quantification kit. Each immunoSEQ 96-well plate was sequenced on its own single-read 150-cycle Illumina NextSeq 550 flow cell. Per the original workflow: Because the immunoSEQ output held only junctional sequences and lacked quality scores, the filtering could not match the filtering applied to full-length reads. To assign V/J genes and CDR3, sequences were annotated against IMGT germline references using PyIR, a Python wrapper for IgBLAST v1.9. Reads with weak V/J assignments (E-value above 1e-6), missing CDR3, stop codons, out-of-frame junctions, or ambiguous translated residues were removed. V3J clonotypes were defined as sequences sharing an identical inferred V gene, J gene, and CDR3 amino acid sequence. To compute the percentage overlap between repertoires, the number of shared unique clonotypes was divided by the size of the smaller repertoire. RTK rarefaction, the Chao1 estimator, and Recon v2.1 estimates of unobserved clonotypes were used to assess repertoire richness. For all TCRbeta clonotypes obtained by the gDNA method from a handful of donors, generation probabilities were computed with OLGA. In its TCRdb copy, this immuneACCESS table keeps in-frame sequences only and misses some clones. Where compared with another copy, unresolved V genes explain less than half of these, and the others have no known cause. V and J calls and clone size are given by that table; D and trimming were obtained from the DNA. Within this sample are a few million clones, with approximately 96% of them counted one time only. Jointly, the top ten make up over 0.1% of the sample.

As regards this clone: It has no known antigen specificity. Per-nucleotide qualities are absent, and no much larger clonotype sits a single base away.

Healthy HIV-negative adults with no recently reported acute infections or vaccinations were included as donors. Every donor was a Caucasian adult residing in Nashville, Tennessee, USA. CD4+ T cells were enriched through magnetic negative selection, after which naive cells were positively selected on CD45RA and the remaining negative fraction served as the memory subset. Blood was collected by leukapheresis, and PBMCs were isolated by Ficoll-Histopaque density gradient centrifugation and then cryopreserved in liquid nitrogen vapor phase. Purity and quantity of every magnetically sorted T cell population were checked by analytical flow cytometry. Each sorted fraction had its genomic DNA isolated and then quantified by UV absorbance on a Nanodrop 2000c. CDR1 is given as SQVTM and CDR2 as ANQGSEA, both from the germline V gene. V was cut back by 4 bases and J by 0 bases, leaving a gap of 11 bases between them. The CDR3 goes from the cysteine to the phenylalanine over 14 residues. The retained sequence is limited to the CDR3, 42 bases, with the frame set at the first base.

The receptor comes from a man between 18 and 35 years old in good health. The chain is made from TRBV29-1 and TRBJ2-3; the D assignment is uncertain and may be TRBD1 or TRBD2, with 5 bases supporting each. Sequenced input: naive CD4+ T cells sorted from blood. According to the study, the label for this sample's cell subset or site signals: CD45RA+ positively selected. The CDR3 is CSVGDGFSTDTQYF. The nucleotide sequence is given as TGCAGCGTTGGGGACGGCTTCAGCACAGATACGCAGTATTTT.